This is a list of T cell receptor beta chains from one sample in a study of cytomegalovirus exposure and HLA in healthy donors. The data were produced by immunoSEQ multiplex PCR, yet TCRdb's version contains in-frame clones alone and is incomplete. The table shows under 250,000 clones, with approximately 87% occurring only once. Material: PBMCs. Every receptor here comes from a woman aged 18-29 years in good health and CMV-seronegative. Each CDR3 is given with its conserved first and last residue. The D gene is left open where the match is weak. The size entry is marked missing in some rows and otherwise reads once, few, many or a size class.

TGTGCCACCAGCTACGGGACCCCGTCACGCACCTTC	CATSYGTPSRTF	.	.	TRBV15	TRBJ1-2
TGTGCCAGCAGTCGCCTGGGGGCAGATACGCAGTATTTT	CASSRLGADTQYF	.	.	TRBV6-5	TRBJ2-3
TGCGCCAGCAGCCAAGCGGGCGGGGACAGGGGGCCCGAGCAGTACTTC	CASSQAGGDRGPEQYF	few	TRBD1	TRBV4-1	TRBJ2-7
TGTGCCAGCAGCTTGGATAGGAGGGATGAGCAGTTCTTC	CASSLDRRDEQFF	once	.	TRBV5-4	TRBJ2-1
TGTGCCAGCAGTTGGGTAGCGGGAGGCCAAGAGACCCAGTACTTC	CASSWVAGGQETQYF	.	TRBD2	TRBV27	TRBJ2-5
TGTGCCAGTAGTAGAATTAGCGGCTCAAACTACGAGCAGTACTTC	CASSRISGSNYEQYF	.	.	TRBV19	TRBJ2-7
TGTGCCAGCAGTTCTGTGGACAGCCAGCAAGAGACCCAGTACTTC	CASSSVDSQQETQYF	once	.	TRBV28	TRBJ2-5
TGTGCCAGCAGCAAAGAGGCAGGGCCAGGAAACACCATATATTTT	CASSKEAGPGNTIYF	once	.	TRBV7-9	TRBJ1-3
TGTGCCAGCAGCACGGGACAGTCCTATAATTCACCCCTCCACTTT	CASSTGQSYNSPLHF	.	TRBD1	TRBV9	TRBJ1-6
TGCAGCGTTGAATTATCCCAGGGGGAAGAGACCCAGTACTTC	CSVELSQGEETQYF	once	TRBD1	TRBV29-1	TRBJ2-5
TGTGCCAGCTCCCCGGGAGGAGGTCGCAATGAGCAGTTCTTC	CASSPGGGRNEQFF	once	TRBD2	TRBV18	TRBJ2-1
TGTGCCAGCTCCGGGACACCGAACACTGAAGCTTTCTTT	CASSGTPNTEAFF	.	.	TRBV6-1	TRBJ1-1
TGTGCCAGCAGTCCCTGGCTAGCGGGGATCACAGATACGCAGTATTTT	CASSPWLAGITDTQYF	.	TRBD2	TRBV25-1	TRBJ2-3
TGTGCCAGCAGCCCCTTCTTGGGGTCATACAATGAGCAGTTCTTC	CASSPFLGSYNEQFF	.	.	TRBV13	TRBJ2-1
TGTGCCAGCAGTTACGCACGGTACAATCAGCCCCAGCATTTT	CASSYARYNQPQHF	once	.	TRBV6-5	TRBJ1-5
TGTGCCAGCAGCTTCGCTACTAGCGGGAATAGGCAAGAGCAGTTCTTC	CASSFATSGNRQEQFF	.	TRBD2	TRBV11-3	TRBJ2-1
TGTGCCAGCAGTGACAAGGGGAGTGGGGAGCAGTACTTC	CASSDKGSGEQYF	.	.	TRBV6-1	TRBJ2-7
TGTGCCAGCAGCCCCTGGGGGGAATATACCTACGAGCAGTACTTC	CASSPWGEYTYEQYF	.	.	TRBV7-8	TRBJ2-7
TGTGCCGGCGCGGGAGGACTAGCGGGAGGGGGCTCCTACGAGCAGTACTTC	CAGAGGLAGGGSYEQYF	.	TRBD2	TRBV28	TRBJ2-7
TGCAGCGTTTCCATGGGGGGAGGAAACATTCAGTACTTC	CSVSMGGGNIQYF	.	.	TRBV29-1	TRBJ2-4
TGCGCCAGCAGCTTGGAGGGACCTTACGAGCAGTACTTC	CASSLEGPYEQYF	few	.	TRBV5-1	TRBJ2-7
TGTGCCAGCAGCCCACTAGGACAGGGAGCCTACAATGAGCAGTTCTTC	CASSPLGQGAYNEQFF	.	TRBD1	TRBV5-6	TRBJ2-1
TGTGCCAGCAGTCAGGGGGGAAATGAGCAGTTCTTC	CASSQGGNEQFF	once	.	TRBV2	TRBJ2-1
TGCGCCAGCAGCCACCTTGCCTTGGGGGATGAGCAGTTCTTC	CASSHLALGDEQFF	.	.	TRBV4-1	TRBJ2-1
TGTGCCAGCAGCGTCTCCCCCACGACTCTCACCTTC	CASSVSPTTLTF	.	.	TRBV9	TRBJ1-2
TGCAGCGCCGAGACAGGGACAGATACGCAGTATTTT	CSAETGTDTQYF	once	TRBD1	TRBV29-1	TRBJ2-3
TGTGCCAGCAGTGAATGGGCCAGAACCCTCAATCAGCCCCAGCATTTT	CASSEWARTLNQPQHF	.	.	TRBV6-1	TRBJ1-5